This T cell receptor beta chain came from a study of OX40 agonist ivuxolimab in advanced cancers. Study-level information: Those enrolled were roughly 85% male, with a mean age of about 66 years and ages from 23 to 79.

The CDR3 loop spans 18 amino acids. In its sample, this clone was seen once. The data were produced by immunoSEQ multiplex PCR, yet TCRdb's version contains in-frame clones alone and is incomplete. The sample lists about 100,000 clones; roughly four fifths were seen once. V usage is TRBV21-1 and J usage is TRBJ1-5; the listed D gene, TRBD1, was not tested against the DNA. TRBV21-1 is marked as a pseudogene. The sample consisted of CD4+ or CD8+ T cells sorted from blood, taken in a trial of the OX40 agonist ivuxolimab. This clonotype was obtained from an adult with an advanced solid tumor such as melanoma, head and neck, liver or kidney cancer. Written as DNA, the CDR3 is TGTGCCAGCAGGGTCCGGGACAGGGGGGGAATTAGCAATCAGCCCCAGCATTTT. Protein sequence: CASRVRDRGGISNQPQHF.